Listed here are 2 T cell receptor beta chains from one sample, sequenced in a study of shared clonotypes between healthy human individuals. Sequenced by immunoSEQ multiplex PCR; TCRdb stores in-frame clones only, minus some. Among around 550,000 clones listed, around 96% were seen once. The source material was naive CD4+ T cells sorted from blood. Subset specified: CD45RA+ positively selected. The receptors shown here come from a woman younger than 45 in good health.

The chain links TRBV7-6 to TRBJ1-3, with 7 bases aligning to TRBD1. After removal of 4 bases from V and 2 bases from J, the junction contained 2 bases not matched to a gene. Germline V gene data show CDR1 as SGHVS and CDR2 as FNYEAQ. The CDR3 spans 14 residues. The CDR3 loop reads CASSSTGAGNTIYF. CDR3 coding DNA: TGTGCCAGCAGCTCTACAGGGGCTGGAAACACCATATATTTT.

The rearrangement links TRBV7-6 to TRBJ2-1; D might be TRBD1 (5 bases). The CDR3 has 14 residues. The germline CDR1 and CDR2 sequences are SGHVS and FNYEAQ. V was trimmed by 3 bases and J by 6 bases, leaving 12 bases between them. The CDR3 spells CASSFGSRGNEQFF. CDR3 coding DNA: TGTGCCAGCAGCTTTGGTTCTAGGGGCAATGAGCAGTTCTTC.